Described below is a single T cell receptor (beta chain) sequence and its context. The repertoire was sequenced with immunoSEQ multiplex PCR; TCRdb's copy has only in-frame clones and lacks some. The sample includes about 140,000 clones, almost 85% seen only once; the top ten take roughly 29%. This CDR3 contains 14 residues. Looked up from germline, CDR1 is SNHLY and CDR2 is FYNNEI. V was clipped by 0 bases and J by 1 base, with 7 bases between them. The sample belongs to a study of cytomegalovirus exposure and HLA in healthy donors. These donors were members of the approximately 110-subject validation cohort, a group separate from the approximately 700-subject first cohort.

The chain is built from TRBV2 and TRBJ2-7, with a weak D call TRBD2 (5 bases). This TCR was sampled from a man aged 25-45 years in good health and CMV-seropositive. Sequenced: PBMCs. This CDR3 reads CASSEARVSYEQYF. The CDR3 nucleotides are TGTGCCAGCAGTGAAGCGAGGGTTTCCTACGAGCAGTACTTC.